The 14 T cell receptor beta chains below were found in one sample sequenced in a study of blood T cells in healthy people across ages. It was with a sample-barcoded 5' primer and a J-beta primer mix that a second PCR of about 6 to 12 cycles was run. TCRdb itself ran the 5' RACE reads through MiXCR, one entry per CDR3 protein. The sample carries around 1.7 million distinct CDR3 sequences, roughly 28% recorded once. Sequencing was done on a sample of blood. These TCRs come from a woman in her twenties or thirties in good health.

The CDR3 coding sequence is TGCGCCAGCAGCTCCTGGGGACTAGCGGGTAGCACAGATACGCAGTATTTT. Translated, it gives CASSSWGLAGSTDTQYF. J is TRBJ2-3 and V is TRBV5-1, with TRBD2 matching 12 bases. CDR1 and CDR2 from the germline V gene are SGHRS and YFSETQ. The ends lost 3 bases at V and 0 bases at J; junction bases unmatched: 5. The CDR3 has 17 amino acids.

J is TRBJ2-1 and V is TRBV29-1; D could derive from TRBD1 or TRBD2 (6 bases each). Matching the DNA end better, TRBJ2-7 makes the J call doubtful. Germline V lookup: CDR1 SQVTM, CDR2 ANQGSEA. The CDR3 is 14 amino acids. The CDR3 DNA sequence: TGCAGCGTTGTCGGGGGCGTCTCCTACAATGAGCAGTACTTC. Amino acid sequence: CSVVGGVSYNEQYF.

This clonotype was detected only a few times. This rearrangement joins TRBV10-2 to TRBJ2-1; perhaps D is TRBD1 or TRBD2 (6 bases each). V shed 4 bases and J shed 8 bases, with 12 bases lying between them. The CDR3 has 13 residues. The germline CDR1 and CDR2 sequences are WSHSY and SAAADI. The chain's CDR3 is CASSVGGWDEQFF. DNA of the CDR3: TGCGCCAGCAGTGTGGGGGGCTGGGATGAGCAGTTCTTC.

This clonotype was observed a few times. V gene TRBV6-5 combines with J gene TRBJ2-3; the D gene is possibly TRBD2 (8 bases). The V end lost 6 bases, the J end lost 6 bases, and 22 bases lay between the germline ends. Germline values: CDR1 MNHEY, CDR2 SVGAGI. The CDR3 has 16 residues. CDR3 in amino acids: CASRARGTRGADTQYF. The CDR3, as DNA: TGTGCCAGCAGGGCCAGGGGGACTAGAGGGGCCGATACGCAGTATTTT.

The sample holds a few counts of this clonotype. This chain connects TRBV9 to TRBJ1-2; a weak D match, TRBD1 (5 bases). Germline V CDR1 and CDR2: SGDLS, YYNGEE. The CDR3 is 15 residues long. V was clipped by 4 bases and J by 5 bases, with 18 bases between them. CDR3 nucleotide sequence: TGTGCCAGCAGCCCGGGGGGGGTGAGCTTATATGGCTACACCTTC. Its translation: CASSPGGVSLYGYTF. Supplemented by reference TRBV9 and TRBJ1-2, the full variable domain reads DSGVTQTPKHLITATGQRVTLRCSPRSGDLSVYWYQQSLDQGLQFLIQYYNGEERAKGNILERFSAQQFPDLHSELNLSSLELGDSALYFCASSPGGVSLYGYTFGSGTRLTVV.

This clonotype was detected a few times. The V call is TRBV3-1, the J call TRBJ1-2, with TRBD1 as a possible D gene (6 bases). The CDR3 totals 15 residues. The V end lost 0 bases, the J end lost 4 bases, and 12 bases lay between the germline ends. CDR1 and CDR2 from the germline V gene are LGHDT and YNNKEL (reference sequence). The CDR3 spells CASSQEIAGVYGYTF. As DNA, the CDR3 is TGTGCCAGCAGCCAAGAGATAGCAGGGGTCTATGGCTACACCTTC.

This chain uses TRBV2 with TRBJ2-4; 8 bases agree with TRBD2. This CDR3 comprises 16 residues. Germline CDR1 SNHLY, CDR2 FYNNEI. Unmatched junction bases numbered 10, after V lost 5 bases and J lost 4 bases. This CDR3 is CASSRSGAGAKNIQYF. CDR3 nucleotide sequence: TGTGCCAGCAGTCGATCTGGAGCGGGGGCAAAAAACATTCAGTACTTC.

The count of this clonotype is one. This sequence joins TRBV2 and TRBJ1-5; D might be TRBD1 (5 bases). Germline V gene data show CDR1 as SNHLY and CDR2 as FYNNEI. V was trimmed by 0 bases and J by 6 bases, leaving 9 bases between them. The CDR3 length is 14 residues. DNA for the CDR3: TGTGCCAGCAGTGAAGCTAGGGGAAGTCAGCCCCAGCATTTT. Its protein product is CASSEARGSQPQHF.

The chain carries TRBV2 and TRBJ2-3; D may be TRBD1 (6 bases). CDR3 length: 14 residues. V lost 6 bases and J 2 bases, leaving 12 bases between the germline ends. Per germline, CDR1 SNHLY and CDR2 FYNNEI. The DNA of the CDR3 is TGTGCCAGCAGAACTCGGACAGTCACAGATACGCAGTATTTT. Its translation is CASRTRTVTDTQYF.

This clonotype was seen many times. The rearrangement uses TRBV29-1 and TRBJ2-7; 9 positions match TRBD1. The CDR3 totals 10 residues. Unmatched junction bases numbered 0, after V lost 7 bases and J lost 5 bases. Germline assignment: CDR1 SQVTM and CDR2 ANQGSEA. Here the CDR3 reads CSGDRDEQYF. CDR3 DNA: TGCAGCGGGGACAGGGACGAGCAGTACTTC.

There are many counts of this clonotype. The chain joins TRBV6-4 to TRBJ2-1; 9 bases agree with TRBD2. Trimming took 0 bases from V and 3 from J; bases not matched to a gene: 3. Germline CDR1 and CDR2: MRHNA and SNTAGT. The CDR3 extends over 16 amino acids. The CDR3 region is CASSDSGGGGYNEQFF. CDR3 sequence (DNA): TGTGCCAGCAGTGACTCGGGCGGGGGGGGCTACAATGAGCAGTTCTTC.

The rearrangement joins TRBV7-6 to TRBJ2-3, with 14 bases identical to TRBD2. Germline CDR1 and CDR2: SGHVS and FNYEAQ. CDR3 length: 15 amino acids. V shed 5 bases, J shed 10 bases, and the junction held 8 bases outside the gene matches. DNA of the CDR3: TGTGCCAGCAGCGCGACTAGCGGGGGGGCCTTTCCGCAGTATTTT. Translated, it gives CASSATSGGAFPQYF.

This sequence joins TRBV5-1 and TRBJ1-1, with TRBD1 as a possible D gene (5 bases). Germline CDR1 is SGHRS and CDR2 is YFSETQ. V shed 3 bases and J shed 3 bases, with 18 bases lying between them. The CDR3 totals 16 residues. The CDR3, as DNA: TGCGCCAGCAGCTGGGCGGACGGGGGAGAATACACTGAAGCTTTCTTT. This codes for CASSWADGGEYTEAFF.

Turning to this clonotype: The junction and the germline gene differ at one end; a read error may be behind it. The chain has TRBV2 and TRBJ2-1, with D uncertain. Germline V gene sequence: CDR1 SNHLY, CDR2 FYNNEI. This CDR3 region has 16 residues. The CDR3 nucleotides read TGTGCCTGCAGTGAAACAAGGGTAAGCTCCTGCAATGAGCAGTTCTTC. This gives the protein CACSETRVSSCNEQFF.